The sequence of this T cell receptor beta chain was determined in a study of blood T cell repertoires in COVID-19 (dated by TCRdb to about 2020). The study in broad terms: The collaborator samples originated in the United States, Italy and Spain and spanned the acute and convalescent phases of COVID-19. The repertoires were made available in a free public database intended to serve as a resource for research on the immune response to SARS-CoV-2. The dataset comprised deeply sampled blood TCRbeta repertoires from subjects exposed to, actively infected with, or recovered from COVID-19. Samples came from the ongoing ImmuneRACE study (first 160 participants) plus 1,254 subjects from 6 global collaborators. HLA class I and class II types, where available, came from metadata supplied by the sample provider rather than from assay-based typing. The material from the prospective study consisted of cDNA or gDNA derived from T cells, B-cell-depleted T cells, or PBMCs. Sample metadata almost always included a de-identified subject ID, COVID-19 status, age in years and sex.

Study-wide findings and limitations: Clinical and demographic metadata were provided uncurated, with the amount varying by source and participant.

The immunoSEQ Assay, a bias-controlled multiplex PCR, was used to amplify TCRbeta CDR3 regions from genomic DNA. The paper's processing steps were these. The number of nucleated cells in each sample was estimated by amplification of reference gene primers within the assay. To quantify the absolute abundance of each unique TCRbeta CDR3 rearrangement, sequence reads were collapsed and filtered. For each sample, productive Simpson clonality was calculated as the square root of Simpson's diversity index across productive rearrangements. Here the immuneACCESS table is served through TCRdb, limited to in-frame sequences with V and J called. Missing clones are a known gap in these copies; in checked studies unresolved V genes cover under half, and the rest lacks a known reason. The V and J calls and clone size are taken from that table; D and trimming were inferred from the DNA. This sample holds around 150,000 clones; 75% to 90% were observed only once. About 5.2% of the sample belongs to the ten largest clones.

For this clone: It has no known antigen specificity. One base away there is no much larger clone; base qualities are not given.

CDR1 and CDR2, per the germline V gene (reference sequence), are LNHDA and SQIVND. V is trimmed back by 6 bases and J by 5 bases, and the junction contains 4 bases that no gene match accounts for. Counted from cysteine to phenylalanine, this CDR3 has 14 amino acids. The sequence is cut down to CDR3 DNA, 42 bases in frame from base 1. Participants in the prospective study were aged 18 to 89 years, lived in 20 to 25 United States geographic areas, and enrolled through a virtual design. In the prospective study, cohorts were assigned on the basis of participant-reported clinical history obtained from a screening survey and a study questionnaire. Exposed participants had been in contact with someone with a PCR-confirmed or clinician-diagnosed COVID-19 case within 2 weeks of study entry. Each participant in the prospective study had whole blood, serum and a nasopharyngeal or oropharyngeal swab collected by mobile phlebotomists. Prospective study participants could optionally give additional blood draws and questionnaires over an approximately two-month period. Before DNA extraction, blood samples from the prospective study were shipped at room temperature or frozen.

The material sequenced was PBMCs or T cells enriched from blood (not recorded which). This clonotype was sampled from a man aged 70-80 years who had been exposed to COVID-19. The rearranged chain carries TRBV19 and TRBJ1-4; 9 of the junction bases match TRBD1. The CDR3 region: CASSRDRVNEKLFF. Read as DNA, the sequence is TGTGCCAGTAGCCGGGACAGGGTAAATGAAAAACTGTTTTTT.